These 8 T cell receptor beta chains were all obtained from the same sample, sequenced in a study of T cells in Graves' hyperthyroidism and ophthalmopathy. RNA transcripts were the template for amplifying TCR beta CDR3 regions. RT-PCR in the first round (using the HTBI primer set) targeted the TCR CDR3. TCRdb independently ran MiXCR on the multiplex PCR reads; one entry per CDR3 protein. Of 660,000 or so distinct CDR3 sequences listed, around 20% are singletons. The specimen was blood. The receptors here all came from a man between 25 and 39 years old with Graves' ophthalmopathy.

CDR3 nucleotides: TGCGCCAGCAGCCAAGACCTGACTAGCGGGGTCGCGAAGATCCGAGATGAGCAGTTCTTC. As protein: CASSQDLTSGVAKIRDEQFF. The gene calls are TRBV4-3 and TRBJ2-1; 11 nucleotides line up with TRBD2. The ends lost 0 bases at V and 8 bases at J; junction bases unmatched: 18. The CDR3 is 20 residues long. Germline CDR1 reads LGHNA; CDR2 reads YSLEER.

This clonotype was seen at least ten times. One junction end does not reproduce the germline sequence, and a read error may be involved. The chain is built from TRBV28 and TRBJ1-1, with D unresolved. Germline V gene data show CDR1 as MDHEN and CDR2 as SYDVKM. The CDR3 covers 13 residues. CDR3 sequence: CASSLMGVTEAFF. The CDR3 DNA reads TGTGCCAGTAGTTTAATGGGCGTCACTGAAGCTTTCTTT.

This clonotype turned up a few times. The CDR3 bases are TGTGCCAGCAGCCAAGGTGGGGACAGGGTAAACACTGAAGCTTTCTTT. Translating gives CASSQGGDRVNTEAFF. This rearrangement joins TRBV14 to TRBJ1-1; 9 bases map to TRBD1. Per germline, CDR1 SGHDN and CDR2 FVKESK. V gave up 1 base and J gave up 2 bases; unmatched junction bases: 5. This CDR3 region has 16 residues.

This clonotype came up a few times. The rearrangement joins TRBV20-1 to TRBJ2-7; 7 bases map to TRBD2. Trimming at V came to 0 bases and at J to 2 bases, leaving 7 bases not matched to a gene. The length of the CDR3 is 15 residues. The germline gives CDR1 DFQATT, CDR2 SNEGSKA (reference sequence). The CDR3 loop reads CSARDLRGRTYEQYF. The CDR3 DNA sequence: TGCAGTGCTAGAGACTTGCGCGGGAGAACCTACGAGCAGTACTTC.

This clonotype was seen repeatedly, ten times or more. The chain employs TRBV14 and TRBJ2-1; D tentatively reads TRBD1 or TRBD2 (6 bases each). V was pared by 5 bases and J by 6 bases, with 17 bases between. The CDR3 spans 15 residues. Germline-derived CDR1 and CDR2 are SGHDN and FVKESK. The CDR3 region is CASSFPGAGSNEQFF. DNA for the CDR3: TGTGCCAGCAGCTTCCCAGGGGCGGGAAGCAATGAGCAGTTCTTC. Together with reference TRBV14 and TRBJ2-1, the CDR3 gives the full variable domain: EAGVTQFPSHSVIEKGQTVTLRCDPISGHDNLYWYRRVMGKEIKFLLHFVKESKQDESGMPNNRFLAERTGGTYSTLKVQPAELEDSGVYFCASSFPGAGSNEQFFGPGTRLTVL.

The chain recombines TRBV20-1 with TRBJ1-1; a possible D gene is TRBD1 (6 bases). There are 14 residues in the CDR3. V was pared by 1 base and J by 2 bases, with 11 bases between. The germline V gene has CDR1 DFQATT and CDR2 SNEGSKA (reference sequence). CDR3 sequence reads: CSARGQDGNTEAFF. CDR3 nucleotides: TGCAGTGCTAGAGGACAGGACGGTAACACTGAAGCTTTCTTT.

The chain couples TRBV27 to TRBJ1-2; a weak D match, TRBD1 (5 bases). V was clipped by 5 bases and J by 2 bases, with 9 bases between them. The CDR3 is made up of 13 amino acids. Germline V gene sequence: CDR1 MNHEY, CDR2 SMNVEV (reference sequence). Here the CDR3 reads CASSIGHNYGYTF. The CDR3 coding sequence is TGTGCCAGCAGTATCGGACACAACTATGGCTACACCTTC.

The rearrangement links TRBV9 to TRBJ2-3, with a tentative D call TRBD2 (5 bases). CDR3 size: 18 residues. Germline values: CDR1 SGDLS, CDR2 YYNGEE. Trimming took off 0 bases at V and 0 bases at J, with 17 bases between the two ends. The CDR3 reads CASSVALNPRESTDTQYF. In DNA form, the CDR3 reads TGTGCCAGCAGCGTAGCTCTAAACCCAAGGGAGAGCACAGATACGCAGTATTTT.